One sample yielded the 5 T cell receptor beta chains listed below, sequenced in a study of graft-versus-host responses after intestinal transplantation. No antigens are known for them. TCRdb's table, derived via immunoSEQ multiplex PCR, lists solely in-frame clones and lacks some. There are over 85,000 clones in the sample; roughly 93% occur only once, and around 0.18% lies in the top ten. Sample: unstimulated CD4+ T cells sorted from spleen or lymph node cells, taken before transplant. The receptor set was obtained from a human donor who was the organ donor for an intestinal transplant.

The chain uses TRBV25-1 and TRBJ1-3; no definite D call. Between the trimmed V and J ends, which lost 4 bases and 0 bases, there was a span of 4 bases. The CDR3 extends over 13 amino acids. CDR1 and CDR2 (germline): MGHDK, SYGVNS. This CDR3 is CASSVGSGNTIYF. The CDR3 DNA is TGTGCCAGCAGTGTGGGCTCTGGAAACACCATATATTTT.

This chain links TRBV28 with TRBJ2-3; 8 bases are shared with TRBD2. Germline loops: CDR1 MDHEN, CDR2 SYDVKM. The CDR3 consists of 15 residues. The V gene end was trimmed by 2 bases and the J gene end by 1 base; junction bases not matched to a gene: 2. CDR3 nucleotide sequence: TGTGCCAGCAGTTTAACGGGGGGGGGCACAGATACGCAGTATTTT. Its protein is CASSLTGGGTDTQYF.

The chain couples TRBV28 to TRBJ2-1, with D perhaps TRBD1 (5 bases). Germline assignment: CDR1 MDHEN and CDR2 SYDVKM. Trimming cost V 6 bases and J 4 bases, with 16 bases left between them. CDR3 length: 15 residues. CDR3 sequence (DNA): TGTGCCAGCAGGTTTACAGGTATCGGATACAATGAGCAGTTCTTC. Amino acids: CASRFTGIGYNEQFF.

Here the CDR3 reads CASIPYTSSGNTIYF. CDR3 nucleotide sequence: TGTGCCAGCATTCCCTACACTTCCTCTGGAAACACCATATATTTT. V and J are TRBV6-6 and TRBJ1-3; D is unclear. This CDR3 region has 15 residues. With 7 bases removed from V and 0 bases from J, the gap between germline ends came to 13 bases. Germline V lookup: CDR1 MNHNY, CDR2 SVGAGI (reference sequence).

The V gene is TRBV19, the J gene TRBJ2-7; TRBD1 matches 8 bases. J lost 10 bases, V lost 6 bases, and 11 bases had no gene match. The CDR3 is made up of 13 amino acids. Germline V lookup: CDR1 LNHDA, CDR2 SQIVND (reference sequence). CDR3 residues: CASSSGTGLFQYF. In DNA, the CDR3 is TGTGCCAGTAGCTCCGGGACAGGCCTCTTCCAGTACTTC.